These T cell receptor beta chains were read from a single sample in a study of siplizumab effects on memory and regulatory T cells. The assay was immunoSEQ multiplex PCR, and TCRdb's table has in-frame clones only and misses some. The sample contains roughly 26,000 clones, approximately 80% of which appear only once. The sample was memory CD4+ T cells sorted from blood. The receptor set was obtained from a human donor in good health. CDR3s include the opening cysteine and the closing phenylalanine or tryptophan. The order of the fields is J gene, clone size, V gene, CDR3 protein. Size is stated for part of the rows, as once, few or many counts, or as a class when the clone is expanded.

>TRBJ1-2|few|TRBV20-1
CSAETVPSF
>TRBJ2-3|.|TRBV5-1
CASSLGTLPPQNTQYF
>TRBJ1-4|.|TRBV5-1
CASSLDINEKLFF
>TRBJ2-7|once|TRBV7-2
CASSSLYNDRGRPQYF
>TRBJ1-5|few|TRBV28
CASTPPGTAFNQPQHF
>TRBJ1-5|.|TRBV7-8
CASSLSYLGQGVRNQPQHF
>TRBJ2-7|.|TRBV5-1
CASRRTGEEQYF
>TRBJ1-4|.|TRBV6-1
CASSGGQAIWAGEKLFF
>TRBJ2-3|.|TRBV10-1
CATDEGVGEDTQYF
>TRBJ1-4|.|TRBV5-1
CASRETTAVDEKLFF
>TRBJ2-2|.|TRBV5-5
CASSLALTSGTNTGELFF
>TRBJ1-1|.|TRBV11-3
CAGSPHAEIPNTEAFF
>TRBJ2-7|.|TRBV18
CASSPGTVYEQYF
>TRBJ2-7|.|TRBV11-3
CASSFSGTEDYEQYF
>TRBJ2-7|.|TRBV4-2
CASSQDTGTYEQYF
>TRBJ2-2|.|TRBV10-1
CASSPLTSGRHTGELFF
>TRBJ1-1|.|TRBV5-1
CASSMRVGMNTEAFF
>TRBJ2-7|.|TRBV27
CASSPGPIPQYEQYF
>TRBJ2-2|.|TRBV6-1
CASSETSTGELFF
>TRBJ2-5|.|TRBV13
CASSLGLPGVGETQYF
>TRBJ1-3|once|TRBV7-9
CASRSAGAGNTIYF
>TRBJ1-1|.|TRBV6-1
CASSERGYNTEAFF
>TRBJ2-2|once|TRBV11-3
CASSFSGGNTGELFF
>TRBJ2-1|.|TRBV20-1
CSAREYNEQFF
>TRBJ2-3|.|TRBV4-1
CASRYEASGVIADTQYF
>TRBJ2-7|.|TRBV5-1
CASSRATGGVHEQYF
>TRBJ1-5|.|TRBV10-2
CASRRGDRNQPQHF
>TRBJ1-3|once|TRBV5-1
CASSQPGGDGNTIYF
>TRBJ2-5|.|TRBV6-1
CASSELGETQYF
>TRBJ2-1|.|TRBV9
CASRRGTSGSFYEQFF
>TRBJ2-3|.|TRBV29-1
CSVLRYSGSFTDTQYF
>TRBJ2-5|.|TRBV5-1
CASSLEAGQGSETQYF
>TRBJ2-1|few|TRBV28
CASSPWGISSYNEQFF
>TRBJ1-1|.|TRBV30
CACDRGQGHTEAFF
>TRBJ1-4|.|TRBV19
CASSSRQGGREKLFF
>TRBJ2-7|.|TRBV30
CAWSTQGLGEQYF
>TRBJ1-4|.|TRBV7-9
CASFGTANEKLFF
>TRBJ2-3|.|TRBV18
CASSATKQAAVTQYF
>TRBJ1-5|.|TRBV5-1
CASSFSGGQPQHF
>TRBJ2-7|medium-sized|TRBV7-8
CASSLKRDISYEQYF
>TRBJ2-1|.|TRBV28
CASRSRASKNYNEQFF